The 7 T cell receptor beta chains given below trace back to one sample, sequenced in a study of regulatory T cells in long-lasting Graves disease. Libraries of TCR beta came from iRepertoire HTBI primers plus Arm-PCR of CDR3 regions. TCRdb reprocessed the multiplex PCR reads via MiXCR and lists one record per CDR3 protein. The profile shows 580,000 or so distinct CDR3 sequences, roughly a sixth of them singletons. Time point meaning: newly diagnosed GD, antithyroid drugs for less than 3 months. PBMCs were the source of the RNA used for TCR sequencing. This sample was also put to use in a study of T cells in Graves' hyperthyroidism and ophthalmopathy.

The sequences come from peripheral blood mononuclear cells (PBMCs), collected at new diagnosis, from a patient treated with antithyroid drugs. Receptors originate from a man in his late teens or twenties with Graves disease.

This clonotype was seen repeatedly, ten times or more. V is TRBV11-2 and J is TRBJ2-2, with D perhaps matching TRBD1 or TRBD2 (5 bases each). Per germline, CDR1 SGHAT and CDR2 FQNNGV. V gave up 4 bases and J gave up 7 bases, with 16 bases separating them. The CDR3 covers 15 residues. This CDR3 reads CASSWGPGTVGELFF. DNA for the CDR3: TGTGCCAGCAGCTGGGGTCCCGGGACCGTCGGGGAGCTGTTTTTT.

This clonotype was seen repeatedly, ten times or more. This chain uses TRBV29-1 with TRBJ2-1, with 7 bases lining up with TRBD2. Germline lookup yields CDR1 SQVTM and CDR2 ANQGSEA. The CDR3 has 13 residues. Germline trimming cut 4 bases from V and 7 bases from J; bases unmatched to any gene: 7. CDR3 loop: CSVAGTMANEQFF. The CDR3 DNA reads TGCAGCGTTGCAGGGACTATGGCGAATGAGCAGTTCTTC.

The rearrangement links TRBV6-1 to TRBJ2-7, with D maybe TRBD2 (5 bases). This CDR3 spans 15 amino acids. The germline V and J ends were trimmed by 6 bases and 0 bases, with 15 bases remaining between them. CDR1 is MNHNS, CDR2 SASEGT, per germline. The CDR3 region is CASSTIGGSSYEQYF. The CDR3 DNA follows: TGTGCCAGCAGCACCATCGGAGGATCCTCCTACGAGCAGTACTTC.

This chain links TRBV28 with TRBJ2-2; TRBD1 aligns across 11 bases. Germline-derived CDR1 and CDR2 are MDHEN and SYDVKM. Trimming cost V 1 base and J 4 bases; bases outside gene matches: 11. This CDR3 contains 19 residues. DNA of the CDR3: TGTGCCAGCAGTTTATCTCTCGGGACAGGGGGATGGGGCACCGGGGAGCTGTTTTTT. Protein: CASSLSLGTGGWGTGELFF.

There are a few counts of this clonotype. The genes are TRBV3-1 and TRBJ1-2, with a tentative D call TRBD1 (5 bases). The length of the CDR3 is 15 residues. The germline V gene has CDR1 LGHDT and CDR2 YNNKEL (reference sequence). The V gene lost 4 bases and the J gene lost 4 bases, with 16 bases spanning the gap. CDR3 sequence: CASSPSGGSGYGYTF. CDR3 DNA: TGTGCCAGCAGCCCCTCGGGGGGGAGCGGCTATGGCTACACCTTC. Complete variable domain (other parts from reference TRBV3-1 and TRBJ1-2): DTAVSQTPKYLVTQMGNDKSIKCEQNLGHDTMYWYKQDSKKFLKIMFSYNNKELIINETVPNRFSPKSPDKAHLNLHINSLELGDSAVYFCASSPSGGSGYGYTFGSGTRLTVV.

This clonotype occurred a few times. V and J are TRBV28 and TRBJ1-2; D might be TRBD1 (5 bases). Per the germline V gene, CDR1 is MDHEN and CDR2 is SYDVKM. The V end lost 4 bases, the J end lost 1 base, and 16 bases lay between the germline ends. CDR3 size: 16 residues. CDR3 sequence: CASSSPGTPNNYGYTF. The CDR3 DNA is TGTGCCAGCAGTTCCCCGGGGACCCCCAATAACTATGGCTACACCTTC.

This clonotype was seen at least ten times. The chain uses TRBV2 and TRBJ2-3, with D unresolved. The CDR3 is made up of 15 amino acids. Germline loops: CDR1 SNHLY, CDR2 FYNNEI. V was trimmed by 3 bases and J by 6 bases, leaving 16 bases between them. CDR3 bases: TGTGCCAGCAGTGACGTCGGACCCCTCATGGATACGCAGTATTTT. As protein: CASSDVGPLMDTQYF.